Listed below are T cell receptor beta chains from one sample, sequenced in a study of blood T cells in healthy people across ages. TCRdb reanalysed the 5' RACE reads using MiXCR and keeps one entry per CDR3 protein. The table includes 1 million to 1.2 million distinct CDR3 sequences, 35% to 40% detected once. The sequencing input was blood. These receptors were collected from a young man in good health. CDR3s include the opening cysteine and the closing phenylalanine or tryptophan. Each record gives: V gene, clone size, D gene, J gene, CDR3 protein, CDR3 DNA. A D gene is named only where the DNA matches it firmly. A row's size may be missing; if present it is once, few, many or a size class.

TRBV10-3	-	-	TRBJ1-4	CAISESNGEGSEKLFF	TGTGCCATCAGTGAGTCGAACGGGGAGGGAAGTGAAAAACTGTTTTTT
TRBV20-1	-	-	TRBJ1-1	CSARIPWGDTNTEAFF	TGCAGTGCTAGGATCCCGTGGGGGGATACGAACACTGAAGCTTTCTTT
TRBV20-1	-	-	TRBJ2-7	CSARTHGPIEQYF	TGCAGTGCTAGAACGCACGGACCCATCGAGCAGTACTTC
TRBV3-1	-	-	TRBJ1-4	CASSQVAREKLFF	TGTGCCAGCAGCCAAGTGGCGCGAGAAAAACTGTTTTTT
TRBV6-5	-	-	TRBJ2-2	CASSYSMVAGELFF	TGTGCCAGCAGTTACTCGATGGTCGCCGGGGAGCTGTTTTTT
TRBV12-3/TRBV12-4	-	-	TRBJ2-5	CASSLWVQETQYF	TGTGCCAGCAGTTTGTGGGTTCAAGAGACCCAGTACTTC
TRBV20-1	-	-	TRBJ2-1	CSAIHRRDQQFF	TGCAGTGCAATCCACCGAAGGGACCAGCAGTTCTTC
TRBV18	-	-	TRBJ1-4	CASSPNGTPNEKLFF	TGTGCCAGCTCACCAAACGGGACACCTAATGAAAAACTGTTTTTT
TRBV20-1	-	-	TRBJ1-2	CSASAGMYGYTF	TGCAGTGCTAGTGCGGGAATGTATGGCTACACCTTC
TRBV4-1	once	TRBD2	TRBJ2-5	CASDGLVGEQYF	TGCGCCAGCGATGGACTAGTTGGTGAGCAGTACTTC
TRBV6-5	-	-	TRBJ1-5	CASSYAKDSNQPQHF	TGTGCCAGCAGTTACGCTAAAGATAGCAATCAGCCCCAGCATTTT
TRBV6-2/TRBV6-3	-	-	TRBJ2-7	CASSYSRAYEQYF	TGTGCCAGCAGTTACTCGAGAGCTTACGAGCAGTACTTC
TRBV5-5	-	-	TRBJ1-1	CASSLERGGGTEAFF	TGTGCCAGCAGCTTGGAAAGGGGGGGAGGCACTGAAGCTTTCTTT
TRBV4-3	-	TRBD1	TRBJ1-1	CASSQDGGQYTEAFF	TGCGCCAGCAGCCAAGACGGGGGACAGTACACTGAAGCTTTCTTT
TRBV4-2	-	-	TRBJ1-6	CASSQDHALVAGAAGSPLHF	TGTGCCAGCAGCCAAGACCATGCTCTTGTCGCGGGGGCGGCAGGTTCACCCCTCCACTTT
TRBV4-1	-	-	TRBJ1-2	CASSQPSGGGNYGYTF	TGCGCCAGCAGCCAACCAAGCGGAGGGGGGAACTATGGCTACACCTTC
TRBV20-1	-	-	TRBJ1-1	CRARDTSAEAFF	TGCAGGGCTAGAGATACGTCTGCTGAAGCTTTCTTT